The T cell receptor (beta chain) described here comes from a study of CD8 T cells in ankylosing spondylitis. Comments on this clonotype: Its antigen is not identified.

General study results and limits: Matched synovial fluid from ankylosing spondylitis patients was reported to be enriched for disease-linked clones. Ankylosing spondylitis blood appeared to carry a characteristic TCR beta motif of eight or nine highly homologous variants.

TCRdb re-called the 5' RACE reads with MiXCR, one entry per CDR3 protein. Counted here are about 160,000 distinct CDR3 sequences, under 55% occurring once; the ten biggest clones make up roughly 15%. The CDR3 loop spans 14 amino acids. Germline V lookup: CDR1 PRHDT, CDR2 FYEKMQ (reference sequence). The ends were cut back, 0 bases at V and 7 bases at J, with 13 bases in the middle. This rearrangement joins TRBV13 to TRBJ2-7; D possibly corresponds to TRBD2 (5 bases). Sample: synovial fluid, either unsorted or a sorted T cell fraction (not recorded which). The clonotype comes from a male donor with ankylosing spondylitis. As DNA, the CDR3 is TGTGCCAGCAGCTTAGGTGGGAGAGTTGGAGAGCAGTACTTC. The encoded protein is CASSLGGRVGEQYF.